This T cell receptor beta chain was sequenced in a study of blood T cells in healthy people across ages. For the study at large: T cells yielded about one barcoded beta molecule per two cells through template switching.

Study results and limitations: Naive T cell percentage and TCR beta diversity correlated strongly. Researchers judged that diversity estimates from one million T cells fell short of true values.

This clonotype was counted between two and nine times. Its antigen is still unknown. Trimming shortened V by 3 bases and J by 6 bases, and 6 bases separated the two germline ends. This CDR3 contains 12 residues. A J-beta primer mix and a sample-barcoded 5' primer were used in a second PCR of roughly 6 to 11 cycles. A single record per CDR3 protein comes from TCRdb applying MiXCR to the 5' RACE reads. The sample shows hundreds of thousands of distinct CDR3 sequences, roughly 25% of them seen only once. Another study also made use of these data, one on T cells of mothers and their children. This second study notes: Reads recorded for TCR beta CDR3 numbered over 9 million per mother and around 2.8 million per child.

The sequenced material came from blood. The chain combines TRBV12-3 or TRBV12-4 with TRBJ1-5, with D possibly TRBD1 on 5 matching bases. The receptor was isolated from a boy between 10 and 17 years old in good health. CDR3 sequence reads: CASSFGGQPQHF. CDR3 in DNA: TGTGCCAGCAGTTTTGGGGGTCAGCCCCAGCATTTT.